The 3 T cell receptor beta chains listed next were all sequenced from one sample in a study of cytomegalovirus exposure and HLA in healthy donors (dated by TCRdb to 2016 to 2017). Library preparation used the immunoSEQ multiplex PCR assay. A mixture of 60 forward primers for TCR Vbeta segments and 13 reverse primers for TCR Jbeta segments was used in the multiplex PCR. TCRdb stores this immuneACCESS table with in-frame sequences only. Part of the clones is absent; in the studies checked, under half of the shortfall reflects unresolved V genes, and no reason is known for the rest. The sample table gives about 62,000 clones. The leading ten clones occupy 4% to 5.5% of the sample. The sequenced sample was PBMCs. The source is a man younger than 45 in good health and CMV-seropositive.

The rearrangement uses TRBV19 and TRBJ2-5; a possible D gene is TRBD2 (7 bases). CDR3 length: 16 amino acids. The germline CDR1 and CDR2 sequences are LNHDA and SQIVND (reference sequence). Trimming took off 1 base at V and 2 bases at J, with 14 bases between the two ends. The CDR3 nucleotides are TGTGCCAGTAGTATAGGGCAGGGGAGGGGGCAAGAGACCCAGTACTTC. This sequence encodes CASSIGQGRGQETQYF. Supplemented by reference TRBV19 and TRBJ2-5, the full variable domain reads DGGITQSPKYLFRKEGQNVTLSCEQNLNHDAMYWYRQDPGQGLRLIYYSQIVNDFQKGDIAEGYSVSREKKESFPLTVTSAQKNPTAFYLCASSIGQGRGQETQYFGPGTRLLVL.

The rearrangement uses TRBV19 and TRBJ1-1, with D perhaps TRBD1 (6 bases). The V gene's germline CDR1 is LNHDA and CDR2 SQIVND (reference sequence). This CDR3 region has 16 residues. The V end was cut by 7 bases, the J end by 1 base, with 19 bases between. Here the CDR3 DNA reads TGTGCCAGTAAGCCAGTAGTATTACAGGGGAACACTGAAGCTTTCTTT. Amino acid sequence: CASKPVVLQGNTEAFF.

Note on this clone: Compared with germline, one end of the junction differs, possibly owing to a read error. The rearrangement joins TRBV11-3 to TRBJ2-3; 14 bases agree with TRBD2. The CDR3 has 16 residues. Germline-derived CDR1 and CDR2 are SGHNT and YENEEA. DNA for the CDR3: TGTGCCAGCAGCTTGGGACTAGCGGGAGTTAGGGATAAGCAGTATTTT. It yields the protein CASSLGLAGVRDKQYF.